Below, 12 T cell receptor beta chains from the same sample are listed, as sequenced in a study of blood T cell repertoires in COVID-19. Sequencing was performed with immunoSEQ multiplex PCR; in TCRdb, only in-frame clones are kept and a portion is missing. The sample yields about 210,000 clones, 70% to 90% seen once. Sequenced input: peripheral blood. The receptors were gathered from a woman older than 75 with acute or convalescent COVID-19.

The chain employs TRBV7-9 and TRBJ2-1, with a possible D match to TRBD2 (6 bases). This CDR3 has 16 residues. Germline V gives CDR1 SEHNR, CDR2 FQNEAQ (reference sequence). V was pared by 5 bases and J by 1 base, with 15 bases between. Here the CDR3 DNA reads TGTGCCAGCAGCCGTTTCCGGGAGCGGTCCTACAATGAGCAGTTCTTC. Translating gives CASSRFRERSYNEQFF.

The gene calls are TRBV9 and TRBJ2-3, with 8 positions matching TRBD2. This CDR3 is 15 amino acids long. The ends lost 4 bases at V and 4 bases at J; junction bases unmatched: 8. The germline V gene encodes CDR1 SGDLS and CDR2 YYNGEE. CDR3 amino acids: CASSSTSGSSDTQYF. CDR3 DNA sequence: TGTGCCAGCAGCTCAACCAGCGGGAGCTCAGATACGCAGTATTTT.

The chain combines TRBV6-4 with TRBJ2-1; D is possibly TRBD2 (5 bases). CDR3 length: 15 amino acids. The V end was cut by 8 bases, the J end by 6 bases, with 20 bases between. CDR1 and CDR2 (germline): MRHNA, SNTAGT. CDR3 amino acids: CASFEKRLKTNEQFF. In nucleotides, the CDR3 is TGTGCCAGCTTTGAAAAGCGACTAAAGACCAATGAGCAGTTCTTC.

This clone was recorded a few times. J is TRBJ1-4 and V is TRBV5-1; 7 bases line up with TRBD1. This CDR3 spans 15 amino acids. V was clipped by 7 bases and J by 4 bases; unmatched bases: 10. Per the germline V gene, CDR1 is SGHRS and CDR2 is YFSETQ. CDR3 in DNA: TGCGCCAGCGGACCTACAGGGGCGGGTAATGAAAAACTGTTTTTT. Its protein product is CASGPTGAGNEKLFF.

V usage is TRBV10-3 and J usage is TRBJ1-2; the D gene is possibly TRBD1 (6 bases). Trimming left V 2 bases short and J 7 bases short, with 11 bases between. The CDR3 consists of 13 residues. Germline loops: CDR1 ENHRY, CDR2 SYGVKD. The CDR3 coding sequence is TGTGCCATCAGTGAGGTCAGGGGAACTGGCTACACCTTC. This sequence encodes CAISEVRGTGYTF.

The CDR3 loop reads CATRHYGEWEQFF. In nucleotides, the CDR3 is TGTGCCACGCGACACTACGGGGAATGGGAGCAGTTCTTC. The chain links TRBV27 to TRBJ2-1; a weak D match, TRBD2 (5 bases). CDR3 length: 13 amino acids. CDR1 and CDR2 from the germline V gene are MNHEY and SMNVEV (reference sequence). V lost 10 bases to trimming and J lost 10 bases, with 20 bases between them.

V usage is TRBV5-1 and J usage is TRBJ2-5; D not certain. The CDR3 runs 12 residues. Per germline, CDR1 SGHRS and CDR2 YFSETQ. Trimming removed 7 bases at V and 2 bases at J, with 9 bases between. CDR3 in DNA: TGCGCCAGCCACGAGGTACAAGAGACCCAGTACTTC. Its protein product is CASHEVQETQYF.

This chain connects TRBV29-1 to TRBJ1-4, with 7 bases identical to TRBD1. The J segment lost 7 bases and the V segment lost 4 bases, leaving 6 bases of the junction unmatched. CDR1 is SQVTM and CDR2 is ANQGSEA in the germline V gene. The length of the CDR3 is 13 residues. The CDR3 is CSVGQGGGEKLFF. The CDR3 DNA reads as TGCAGCGTTGGACAGGGTGGGGGTGAAAAACTGTTTTTT.

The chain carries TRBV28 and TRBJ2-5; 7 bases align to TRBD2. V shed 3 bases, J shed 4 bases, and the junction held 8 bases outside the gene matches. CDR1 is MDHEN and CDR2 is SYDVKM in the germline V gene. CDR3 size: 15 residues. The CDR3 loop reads CASSFGGEGIETQYF. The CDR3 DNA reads TGTGCCAGCAGTTTTGGGGGGGAGGGCATAGAGACCCAGTACTTC.

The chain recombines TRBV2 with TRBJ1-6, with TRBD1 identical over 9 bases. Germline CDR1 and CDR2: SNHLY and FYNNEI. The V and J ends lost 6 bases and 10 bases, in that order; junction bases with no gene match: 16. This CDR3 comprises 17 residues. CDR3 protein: CASRKGVDRGTGSPLHF. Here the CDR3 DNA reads TGTGCCAGCAGAAAGGGTGTCGACAGGGGGACGGGATCACCCCTCCACTTT. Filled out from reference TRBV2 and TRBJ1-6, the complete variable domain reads EPEVTQTPSHQVTQMGQEVILRCVPISNHLYFYWYRQILGQKVEFLVSFYNNEISEKSEIFDDQFSVERPDGSNFTLKIRSTKLEDSAMYFCASRKGVDRGTGSPLHFGNGTRLTVT.

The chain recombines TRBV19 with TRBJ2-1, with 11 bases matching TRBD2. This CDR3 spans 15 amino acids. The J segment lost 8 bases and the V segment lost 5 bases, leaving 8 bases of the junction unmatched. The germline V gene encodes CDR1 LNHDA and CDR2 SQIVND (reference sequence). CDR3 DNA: TGTGCCAGTAGTGTTGGGGCTAGCGGGAGGTATGAGCAGTTCTTC. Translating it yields CASSVGASGRYEQFF.

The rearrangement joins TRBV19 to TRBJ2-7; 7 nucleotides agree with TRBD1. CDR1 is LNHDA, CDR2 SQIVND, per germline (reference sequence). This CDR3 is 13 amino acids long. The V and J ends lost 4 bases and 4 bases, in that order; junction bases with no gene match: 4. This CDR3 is CASSTQQGYEQYF. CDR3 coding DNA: TGTGCCAGTAGTACCCAACAGGGGTACGAGCAGTACTTC.